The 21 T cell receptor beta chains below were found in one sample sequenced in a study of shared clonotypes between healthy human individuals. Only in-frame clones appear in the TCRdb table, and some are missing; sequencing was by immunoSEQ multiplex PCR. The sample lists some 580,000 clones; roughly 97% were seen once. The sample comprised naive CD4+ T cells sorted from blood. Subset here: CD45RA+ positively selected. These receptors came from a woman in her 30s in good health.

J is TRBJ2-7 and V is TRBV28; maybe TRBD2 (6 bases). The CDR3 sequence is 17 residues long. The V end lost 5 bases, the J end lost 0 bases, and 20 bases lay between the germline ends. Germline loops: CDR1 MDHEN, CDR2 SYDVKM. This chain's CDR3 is CASSNFPLVAVSYEQYF. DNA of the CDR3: TGTGCCAGCAGTAATTTCCCCTTGGTAGCGGTCTCCTACGAGCAGTACTTC.

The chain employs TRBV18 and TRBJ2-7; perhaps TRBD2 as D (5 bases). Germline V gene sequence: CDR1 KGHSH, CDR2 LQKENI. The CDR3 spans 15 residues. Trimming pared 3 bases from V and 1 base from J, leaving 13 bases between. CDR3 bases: TGTGCCAGCTCACCCTTTAATACGGGATCCTACGAGCAGTACTTC. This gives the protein CASSPFNTGSYEQYF.

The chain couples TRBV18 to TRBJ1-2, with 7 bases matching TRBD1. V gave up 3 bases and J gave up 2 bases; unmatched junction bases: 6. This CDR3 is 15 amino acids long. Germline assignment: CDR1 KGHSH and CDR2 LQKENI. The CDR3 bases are TGTGCCAGCTCACCTAGGACAGGATCGAACTATGGCTACACCTTC. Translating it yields CASSPRTGSNYGYTF.

The CDR3 DNA sequence: TGTGCCTGGAGGCTTCGGGGTTCACCCCTCCACTTT. Its translation is CAWRLRGSPLHF. The chain has TRBV30 and TRBJ1-6; D uncertain. V dropped 3 bases and J dropped 9 bases, with 9 bases sitting between them. The germline V gene encodes CDR1 GTSNPN and CDR2 SVGIG (reference sequence). The length of the CDR3 is 12 residues.

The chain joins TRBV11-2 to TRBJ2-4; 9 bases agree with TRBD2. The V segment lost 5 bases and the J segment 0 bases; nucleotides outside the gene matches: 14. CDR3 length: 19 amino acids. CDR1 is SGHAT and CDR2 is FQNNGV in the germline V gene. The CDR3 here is CASSPRLAGIGGAKNIQYF. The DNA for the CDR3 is TGTGCCAGCAGCCCCCGGCTAGCGGGAATAGGTGGAGCCAAAAACATTCAGTACTTC.

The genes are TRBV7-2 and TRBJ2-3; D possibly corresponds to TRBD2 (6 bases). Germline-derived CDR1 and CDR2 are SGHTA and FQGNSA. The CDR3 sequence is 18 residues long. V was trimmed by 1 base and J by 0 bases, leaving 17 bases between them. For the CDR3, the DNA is TGTGCCAGCAGCTTAGTCGCGGGACTTTCCTCTAGCACAGATACGCAGTATTTT. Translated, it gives CASSLVAGLSSSTDTQYF.

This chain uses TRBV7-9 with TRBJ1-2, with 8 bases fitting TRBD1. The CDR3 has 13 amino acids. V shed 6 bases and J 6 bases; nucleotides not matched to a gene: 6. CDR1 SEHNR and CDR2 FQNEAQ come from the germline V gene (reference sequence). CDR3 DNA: TGTGCCAGCAGAAATACAGGGGGTAATGGCTACACCTTC. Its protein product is CASRNTGGNGYTF.

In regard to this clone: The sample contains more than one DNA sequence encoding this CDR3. This chain's CDR3 is CASSYDRGNTEAFF. The CDR3 bases are TGTGCCAGCAGTTATGACAGGGGGAACACTGAAGCTTTCTTT. The rearrangement joins TRBV6-5 to TRBJ1-1; the match to TRBD1 covers 8 bases. The CDR3 runs to 14 residues. In germline, CDR1 is MNHEY, CDR2 SVGAGI. Trimming at V came to 3 bases and at J to 1 base, leaving 1 base not matched to a gene.

CDR3 region: CATGRLLMNTEAFF. CDR3 coding DNA: TGTGCCACCGGACGACTACTCATGAACACTGAAGCTTTCTTT. The V and J genes are TRBV28 and TRBJ1-1, with D unclear. The CDR3 runs to 14 residues. The V gene lost 10 bases and the J gene lost 0 bases, with 15 bases spanning the gap. Germline V CDR1 and CDR2: MDHEN, SYDVKM.

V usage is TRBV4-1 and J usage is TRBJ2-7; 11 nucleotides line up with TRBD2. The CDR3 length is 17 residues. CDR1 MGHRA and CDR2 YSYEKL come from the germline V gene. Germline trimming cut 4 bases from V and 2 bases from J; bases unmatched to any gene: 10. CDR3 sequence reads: CASSLILAGGSPYEQYF. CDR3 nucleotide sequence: TGCGCCAGCAGCCTTATCCTAGCGGGAGGATCCCCCTACGAGCAGTACTTC.

The CDR3 protein is CASRAGTGYGSDNQPQHF. CDR3 DNA sequence: TGTGCCAGTAGGGCCGGGACAGGGTATGGTTCGGACAATCAGCCCCAGCATTTT. The chain couples TRBV19 to TRBJ1-5, with 9 bases identical to TRBD1. The germline V gene has CDR1 LNHDA and CDR2 SQIVND (reference sequence). The CDR3 loop spans 18 amino acids. Losses at the gene ends were 6 bases for V and 3 bases for J; bases not matched to a gene: 15.

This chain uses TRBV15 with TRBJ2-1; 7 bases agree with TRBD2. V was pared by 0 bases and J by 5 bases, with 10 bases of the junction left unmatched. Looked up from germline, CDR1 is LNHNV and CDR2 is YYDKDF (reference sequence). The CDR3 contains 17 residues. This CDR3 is CATSRDRGEGLDNEQFF. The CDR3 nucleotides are TGTGCCACCAGCAGAGATCGGGGGGAGGGCCTGGACAATGAGCAGTTCTTC.

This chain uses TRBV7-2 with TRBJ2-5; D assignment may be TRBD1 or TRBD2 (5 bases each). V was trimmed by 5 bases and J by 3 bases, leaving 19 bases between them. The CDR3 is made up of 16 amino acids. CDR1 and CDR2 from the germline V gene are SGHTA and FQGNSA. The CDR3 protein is CASSAVRGQGKETQYF. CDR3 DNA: TGTGCCAGCAGCGCAGTGAGGGGTCAGGGAAAAGAGACCCAGTACTTC. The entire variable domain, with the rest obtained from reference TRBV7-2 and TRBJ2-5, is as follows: GAGVSQSPSNKVTEKGKDVELRCDPISGHTALYWYRQSLGQGLEFLIYFQGNSAPDKSGLPSDRFSAERTGGSVSTLTIQRTQQEDSAVYLCASSAVRGQGKETQYFGPGTRLLVL.

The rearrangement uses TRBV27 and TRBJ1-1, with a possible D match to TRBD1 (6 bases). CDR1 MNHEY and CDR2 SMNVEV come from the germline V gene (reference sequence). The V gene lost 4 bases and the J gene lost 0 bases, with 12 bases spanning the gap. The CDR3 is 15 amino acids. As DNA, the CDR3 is TGTGCCAGCAGTTCCGGGACAAACATGAACACTGAAGCTTTCTTT. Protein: CASSSGTNMNTEAFF.

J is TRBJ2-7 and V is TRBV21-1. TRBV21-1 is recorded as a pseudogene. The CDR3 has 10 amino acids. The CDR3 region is CASSMGEQYF. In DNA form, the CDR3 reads TGTGCCAGCAGCATGGGCGAGCAGTACTTC.

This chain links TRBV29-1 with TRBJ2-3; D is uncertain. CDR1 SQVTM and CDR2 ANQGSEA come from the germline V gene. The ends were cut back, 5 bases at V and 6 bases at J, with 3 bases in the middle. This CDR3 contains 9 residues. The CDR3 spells CSVQDTQYF. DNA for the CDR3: TGCAGCGTTCAGGATACGCAGTATTTT.

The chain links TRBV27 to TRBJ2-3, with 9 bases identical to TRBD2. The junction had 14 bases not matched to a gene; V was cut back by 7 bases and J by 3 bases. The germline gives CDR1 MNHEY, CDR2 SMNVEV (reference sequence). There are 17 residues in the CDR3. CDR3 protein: CASTQEGGRAVTDTQYF. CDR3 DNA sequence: TGTGCCAGCACCCAGGAGGGCGGGAGGGCCGTAACAGATACGCAGTATTTT.

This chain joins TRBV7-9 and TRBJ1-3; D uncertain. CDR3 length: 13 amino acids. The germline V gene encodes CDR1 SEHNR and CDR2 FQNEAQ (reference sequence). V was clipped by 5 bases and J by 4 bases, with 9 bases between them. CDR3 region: CASSRPGGNTIYF. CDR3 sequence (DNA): TGTGCCAGCAGCCGCCCGGGCGGAAACACCATATATTTT.

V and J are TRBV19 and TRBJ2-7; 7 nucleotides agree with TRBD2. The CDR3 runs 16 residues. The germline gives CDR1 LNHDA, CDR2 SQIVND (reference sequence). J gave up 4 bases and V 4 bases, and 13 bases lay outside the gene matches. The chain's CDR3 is CASSKAAGVVKYEQYF. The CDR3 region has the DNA TGTGCCAGTAGTAAGGCGGCGGGAGTTGTAAAGTACGAGCAGTACTTC.

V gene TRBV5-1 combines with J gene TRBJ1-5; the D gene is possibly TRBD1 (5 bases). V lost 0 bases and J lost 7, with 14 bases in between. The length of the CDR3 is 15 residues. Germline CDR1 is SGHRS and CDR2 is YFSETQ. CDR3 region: CASSLEGLEGQPQHF. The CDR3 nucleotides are TGCGCCAGCAGCTTGGAAGGTCTCGAGGGGCAGCCCCAGCATTTT.

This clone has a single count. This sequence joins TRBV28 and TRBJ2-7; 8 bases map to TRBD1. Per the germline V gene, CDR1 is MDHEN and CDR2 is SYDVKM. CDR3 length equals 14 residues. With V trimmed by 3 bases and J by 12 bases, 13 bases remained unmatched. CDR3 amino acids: CASSFLTGGLVMYF. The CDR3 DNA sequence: TGTGCCAGCAGTTTCCTAACAGGGGGACTGGTGATGTACTTC.